The present TCR beta chain was sequenced within a study of blood T cells in healthy people across ages. A second PCR, run for roughly 6 to 11 cycles, used a sample-barcoded 5' primer plus a J-beta primer mix. TCRdb processed the 5' RACE reads anew with MiXCR; each CDR3 protein has one entry. The data show just under 900,000 distinct CDR3 sequences, 29% seen once. The CDR3 is made up of 12 amino acids. Germline CDR1 DFQATT, CDR2 SNEGSKA (reference sequence). V shed 5 bases and J shed 7 bases, with 13 bases lying between them. Whole-study findings and limits: A roughly linear age-dependent decrease characterized TCR beta diversity per million T cells.

Note on this clonotype: Its antigen is as yet unknown.

The sequence was obtained from a woman over 75 in good health. The rearrangement links TRBV20-1 to TRBJ2-3; D not resolved. The sample was blood. The CDR3 loop reads CSADLKVNTQYF. CDR3 bases: TGCAGTGCTGACCTTAAGGTGAATACGCAGTATTTT.